The 28 T cell receptor beta chains below were found in one sample sequenced in a study of radiotherapy plus CTLA-4 blockade in lung cancer. Method: immunoSEQ multiplex PCR; TCRdb's copy keeps in-frame clones and lacks some. The table lists over 85,000 clones, about 86% of them singletons. Sequencing used peripheral blood, obtained from a patient treated with radiotherapy plus ipilimumab. The receptors here all came from a human donor with non-small cell lung cancer that progressed on radiotherapy plus ipilimumab.

The chain joins TRBV28 to TRBJ1-2, with TRBD1 as a possible D gene (5 bases). Germline V CDR1 and CDR2: MDHEN, SYDVKM. V shed 5 bases and J shed 5 bases, with 24 bases lying between them. The CDR3 runs to 17 residues. The CDR3 DNA reads as TGTGCCAGCAGTCGGCGCGGGACGTACTTCTTACGGTATGGCTACACCTTC. As protein: CASSRRGTYFLRYGYTF.

The chain has TRBV10-3 and TRBJ2-7; 7 nucleotides match TRBD1. CDR1 is ENHRY, CDR2 SYGVKD, per germline. The CDR3 contains 14 residues. The V gene end was trimmed by 4 bases and the J gene end by 0 bases; junction bases not matched to a gene: 3. The CDR3 region has the DNA TGTGCCATCAGTGCGGACAGGAACTCCTACGAGCAGTACTTC. This gives the protein CAISADRNSYEQYF.

The chain has TRBV19 and TRBJ1-2, with D tentatively TRBD1 (6 bases). Germline V gene sequence: CDR1 LNHDA, CDR2 SQIVND (reference sequence). Trimming cost V 3 bases and J 1 base, with 9 bases left between them. The CDR3 extends over 14 amino acids. The CDR3 region is CASSMDSFNYGYTF. DNA of the CDR3: TGTGCCAGTAGTATGGACAGCTTTAACTATGGCTACACCTTC. The full variable domain, in which reference TRBV19 and TRBJ1-2 provide the parts outside the CDR3, is DGGITQSPKYLFRKEGQNVTLSCEQNLNHDAMYWYRQDPGQGLRLIYYSQIVNDFQKGDIAEGYSVSREKKESFPLTVTSAQKNPTAFYLCASSMDSFNYGYTFGSGTRLTVV.

In this sample, this clone turned up once. The chain carries TRBV30 and TRBJ1-5; 8 nucleotides line up with TRBD1. The germline CDR1 and CDR2 sequences are GTSNPN and SVGIG (reference sequence). Trimming took 1 base from V and 4 from J; bases not matched to a gene: 3. CDR3 size: 14 residues. The chain's CDR3 is CAWSGGQVNQPQHF. In DNA form, the CDR3 reads TGTGCCTGGAGTGGGGGACAGGTTAATCAGCCCCAGCATTTT.

The chain couples TRBV7-6 to TRBJ2-5; 9 bases are a match to TRBD2. The DNA end favors TRBJ2-7, so the J call may be wrong. Germline V gene lookup returns CDR1 SGHVS and CDR2 FNYEAQ. The CDR3 loop spans 18 amino acids. CDR3 in amino acids: CASSLAGFAGTSLNEQYF. The CDR3 nucleotides are TGTGCCAGCAGCTTAGCAGGGTTCGCCGGGACTAGCCTAAACGAGCAGTACTTC.

The chain recombines TRBV4-2 with TRBJ2-3; D unclear. The CDR3 totals 17 residues. Trimming took 1 base from V and 0 from J, leaving 14 bases between them. Germline loops: CDR1 LGHNA, CDR2 YNFKEQ. The CDR3 DNA is TGTGCCAGCAGCCAAGTGGCCTCCGGTAGGAGCACAGATACGCAGTATTTT. Residues: CASSQVASGRSTDTQYF.

The rearrangement uses TRBV11-3 and TRBJ1-1; 8 nucleotides match TRBD1. The CDR3 runs to 15 residues. CDR1 is SGHNT and CDR2 is YENEEA in the germline V gene. V dropped 5 bases and J dropped 2; count of bases not matched to a gene: 7. The CDR3 loop is CASSPSGQGNTEAFF. In nucleotides, the CDR3 is TGTGCCAGCAGCCCCAGCGGACAGGGAAACACTGAAGCTTTCTTT. Full variable domain (outside the CDR3, taken from reference TRBV11-3 and TRBJ1-1): EAGVVQSPRYKIIEKKQPVAFWCNPISGHNTLYWYLQNLGQGPELLIRYENEEAVDDSQLPKDRFSAERLKGVDSTLKIQPAELGDSAVYLCASSPSGQGNTEAFFGQGTRLTVV.

The J gene is TRBJ1-3, the V gene TRBV6-1, with D unclear. The CDR3 is 13 residues long. Germline-derived CDR1 and CDR2 are MNHNS and SASEGT. V was cut by 6 bases and J by 0 bases, with 6 bases left in between. CDR3 sequence: CASRESSGNTIYF. The CDR3 DNA follows: TGTGCCAGCAGGGAGAGCTCTGGAAACACCATATATTTT.

The CDR3 DNA follows: TGTGCCAGCAGCTCAACCCCGGGACAGAGGTCTGGGGCCAACGTCCTGACTTTC. The encoded protein is CASSSTPGQRSGANVLTF. This sequence joins TRBV7-9 and TRBJ2-6, with 7 bases aligning to TRBD1. CDR1 and CDR2 from the germline V gene are SEHNR and FQNEAQ (reference sequence). The CDR3 covers 18 residues. V shed 4 bases, J shed 1 base, and the junction held 10 bases outside the gene matches.

A word on this clone: One end of the junction is discordant with germline, which a read error may explain. This rearrangement joins TRBV18 to TRBJ2-3; 16 bases align to TRBD2. Germline CDR1 and CDR2: KGHSH and LQKENI. The CDR3 extends over 20 amino acids. CDR3 residues: CASSPRGTSGRAFSTNTQYF. DNA of the CDR3: TGTGCCAGCTCACCTCGCGGGACTAGCGGGAGGGCCTTTTCCACAAATACGCAGTATTTT.

This clone showed up just once. The chain is built from TRBV4-1 and TRBJ2-2; D uncertain. The germline V gene has CDR1 MGHRA and CDR2 YSYEKL. This CDR3 is 13 amino acids long. Trimming pared 0 bases from V and 3 bases from J, leaving 2 bases between. CDR3 residues: CASSQEHTGELFF. CDR3 sequence (DNA): TGCGCCAGCAGCCAAGAACACACCGGGGAGCTGTTTTTT.

The J gene is TRBJ2-1, the V gene TRBV5-6, with 13 bases aligning to TRBD2. V dropped 4 bases and J dropped 9; count of bases not matched to a gene: 10. Germline values: CDR1 SGHDT, CDR2 YYEEEE. The CDR3 runs to 16 residues. The CDR3 DNA is TGTGCCAGCAGCCCCCCGGGACTAGCGGGGACGGGTGAGCAGTTCTTC. Residues: CASSPPGLAGTGEQFF.

The CDR3 loop is CASSPSGRASYEQYF. In nucleotides, the CDR3 is TGTGCCAGCAGCCCTAGCGGGAGGGCCTCCTACGAGCAGTACTTC. V is TRBV6-1 and J is TRBJ2-7, with 12 bases aligning to TRBD2. The V gene's germline CDR1 is MNHNS and CDR2 SASEGT. The CDR3 totals 15 residues. Trimming at V came to 6 bases and at J to 0 bases, leaving 3 bases not matched to a gene.

The gene calls are TRBV7-2 and TRBJ1-2; 8 bases match TRBD1. Germline CDR1 SGHTA, CDR2 FQGNSA. Trimming cost V 3 bases and J 8 bases; bases outside gene matches: 5. This CDR3 has 13 amino acids. Here the CDR3 DNA reads TGTGCCAGCAGCTTGACAGGGGTAGGAGGCTACACCTTC. Protein sequence: CASSLTGVGGYTF.

The chain couples TRBV30 to TRBJ2-2; maybe TRBD1 (5 bases). CDR3 length: 16 residues. The V gene lost 2 bases and the J gene lost 2 bases, with 15 bases spanning the gap. The V gene's germline CDR1 is GTSNPN and CDR2 SVGIG (reference sequence). CDR3 sequence (DNA): TGTGCCTGGAGTCTCCAGGGCCAGAAAAACACCGGGGAGCTGTTTTTT. The encoded protein is CAWSLQGQKNTGELFF.

The CDR3 bases are TGTGCCAGCAGCGTAGAGGCAGGGATACGAAACACCATATATTTT. Translating it yields CASSVEAGIRNTIYF. The chain employs TRBV9 and TRBJ1-3, with D maybe TRBD1 (5 bases). Germline CDR1 is SGDLS and CDR2 is YYNGEE. The CDR3 contains 15 residues. Trimming removed 0 bases at V and 5 bases at J, with 12 bases between.

The chain recombines TRBV19 with TRBJ2-2; D ambiguous. Germline CDR1 and CDR2: LNHDA and SQIVND (reference sequence). V was trimmed by 8 bases and J by 6 bases, leaving 13 bases between them. The CDR3 is 13 residues long. The CDR3 nucleotides are TGTGCCAGTTGTCCACTTCAACCCGGGGAGCTGTTTTTT. This encodes CASCPLQPGELFF. Looking up the rest from reference TRBV19 and TRBJ2-2 gives the full variable domain: DGGITQSPKYLFRKEGQNVTLSCEQNLNHDAMYWYRQDPGQGLRLIYYSQIVNDFQKGDIAEGYSVSREKKESFPLTVTSAQKNPTAFYLCASCPLQPGELFFGEGSRLTVL.

CDR3 sequence (DNA): TGCGCCAGCAGCCCGGGACTAGCGGGAGTAGCATATACGCAGTATTTT. Its protein is CASSPGLAGVAYTQYF. This sequence joins TRBV4-1 and TRBJ2-3, with 14 bases fitting TRBD2. Losses at the gene ends were 4 bases for V and 7 bases for J; bases not matched to a gene: 7. This CDR3 region has 16 residues. Germline V gives CDR1 MGHRA, CDR2 YSYEKL.

This sequence joins TRBV29-1 and TRBJ1-1; D perhaps matches TRBD1 (5 bases). Trimming pared 0 bases from V and 1 base from J, leaving 15 bases between. CDR1 is SQVTM, CDR2 ANQGSEA, per germline. The CDR3 length is 16 residues. In DNA form, the CDR3 reads TGCAGCGTTGAAGATCGGGCAGGGTTGGGGAACACTGAAGCTTTCTTT. Its translation is CSVEDRAGLGNTEAFF.

V is TRBV6-5 and J is TRBJ1-2; 7 bases map to TRBD1. Trimming at V came to 6 bases and at J to 5 bases, leaving 6 bases not matched to a gene. CDR1 and CDR2 from the germline V gene are MNHEY and SVGAGI. This CDR3 is built from 13 residues. CDR3: CASSPGTDYGYTF. The CDR3 nucleotides read TGTGCCAGCAGCCCCGGGACAGATTATGGCTACACCTTC.

This clone has a single count. J is TRBJ2-3 and V is TRBV4-1; 8 positions match TRBD1. The ends lost 0 bases at V and 4 bases at J; junction bases unmatched: 9. This CDR3 region has 17 residues. Per the germline V gene, CDR1 is MGHRA and CDR2 is YSYEKL. DNA of the CDR3: TGCGCCAGCAGCCAAGATCGGGCAGGGGGCTTCGCAGATACGCAGTATTTT. This gives the protein CASSQDRAGGFADTQYF.

The chain employs TRBV2 and TRBJ2-1; a possible D gene is TRBD2 (6 bases). Germline V gene lookup returns CDR1 SNHLY and CDR2 FYNNEI. Trimming removed 7 bases from V and 5 bases from J, with 18 bases in between. This CDR3 contains 15 residues. The CDR3 coding sequence is TGTGCCAGCACCCAAACCGGGACTGGGAACAATGAGCAGTTCTTC. The encoded protein is CASTQTGTGNNEQFF.

The chain employs TRBV29-1 and TRBJ1-2; no firm D call. V was pared by 6 bases and J by 7 bases, with 12 bases between. The germline V gene has CDR1 SQVTM and CDR2 ANQGSEA. The CDR3 is 11 amino acids. CDR3 sequence reads: CSVHETPGYTF. The CDR3 DNA is TGCAGCGTCCACGAAACGCCTGGCTACACCTTC.

V gene TRBV2 combines with J gene TRBJ2-5; perhaps D is TRBD1 or TRBD2 (7 bases each). The J call may be incorrect, as the DNA end agrees better with TRBJ2-7. CDR1 is SNHLY, CDR2 FYNNEI, per germline. This CDR3 has 16 amino acids. CDR3 residues: CASSGGGRGLAYEQYF. The CDR3 DNA follows: TGTGCCAGCAGTGGAGGGGGGAGGGGGCTGGCTTACGAGCAGTACTTC.

V is TRBV27 and J is TRBJ1-2; D is unresolved. The length of the CDR3 is 13 residues. CDR1 and CDR2 (germline): MNHEY, SMNVEV (reference sequence). The germline V and J ends were trimmed by 6 bases and 10 bases, with 18 bases remaining between them. This CDR3 is CASSPRLLTNYTF. In DNA, the CDR3 is TGTGCCAGCAGCCCGAGACTTTTGACGAACTACACCTTC.

The chain carries TRBV13 and TRBJ2-3; D might be TRBD1 (6 bases). Germline CDR1 and CDR2: PRHDT and FYEKMQ (reference sequence). Trimming removed 5 bases from V and 4 bases from J, with 10 bases in between. CDR3 length: 13 residues. CDR3: CASSHRDPDTQYF. CDR3 in DNA: TGTGCCAGCAGCCACAGGGATCCAGATACGCAGTATTTT.

The rearrangement joins TRBV5-1 to TRBJ2-7; TRBD1 aligns across 9 bases. Germline V gives CDR1 SGHRS, CDR2 YFSETQ. This CDR3 region has 15 residues. Trimming took 3 bases from V and 4 from J; bases not matched to a gene: 8. The CDR3 is CASSSGTGRLYEQYF. The CDR3 DNA reads as TGCGCCAGCAGCTCCGGGACAGGGAGATTGTACGAGCAGTACTTC.

V gene TRBV5-1 combines with J gene TRBJ1-2; 10 positions agree with TRBD1. Germline CDR1 reads SGHRS; CDR2 reads YFSETQ. CDR3 size: 15 residues. V lost 3 bases to trimming and J lost 8 bases; unmatched junction nucleotides: 10. As DNA, the CDR3 is TGCGCCAGCAGCTCAAATCCGGGACAGGGGAACGGCTACACCTTC. Amino acids: CASSSNPGQGNGYTF.